This TCR beta chain was captured in a study of cytomegalovirus exposure and HLA in healthy donors. Findings of the study overall: Most subjects had HLA-A and HLA-B alleles reportedly predicted accurately by TCR beta sequences. A later analysis found TCR association rates differed by HLA locus, highest for DRB1 and lowest for HLA-C.

CDR1 is SGHDT and CDR2 is YYEEEE in the germline V gene. This CDR3 region has 14 residues. With 2 bases removed from V and 6 bases from J, the gap between germline ends came to 9 bases. PCR primers comprised 60 Vbeta and 13 Jbeta primers. Method: immunoSEQ multiplex PCR; TCRdb's copy keeps in-frame clones and lacks some. The sample has some 150,000 clones, 65% to 80% seen once. As concerns this clone: Its antigen is not identified.

Sequencing was performed on PBMCs. This chain uses TRBV5-6 with TRBJ1-6; no clear D gene. The receptor was derived from a man aged 35-49 years in good health and CMV-seronegative. The CDR3 DNA is TGTGCCAGCAGCTTCCGGCAGGTTAATTCACCCCTCCACTTT. Translated, it gives CASSFRQVNSPLHF.